The rows below give T cell receptor beta chains drawn from one sample of a study of blood T cell repertoires in COVID-19. The data were produced by immunoSEQ multiplex PCR, yet TCRdb's version contains in-frame clones alone and is incomplete. The sample lists about 210,000 clones, around three quarters occurring once. The sample was peripheral blood. These receptors were obtained from a woman in her 70s with acute or convalescent COVID-19. CDR3s include the opening cysteine and the closing phenylalanine or tryptophan. D genes are given only for firm matches. Rows give clone size only sometimes, using once, few, many, or a class for an expanded clone.

TRBV5-1	few	18	TRBJ2-5	TRBD2	CASSATSGGASPKETQYF	TGCGCCAGCAGCGCTACTAGCGGGGGGGCCTCGCCTAAAGAGACCCAGTACTTC
TRBV10-2	-	12	TRBJ2-5	-	CATLSRGETQYF	TGCGCCACCCTTAGTCGAGGAGAGACCCAGTACTTC
TRBV9	few	15	TRBJ1-5	-	CASSVGGGRNQPQHF	TGTGCCAGCAGCGTAGGAGGTGGCCGCAATCAGCCCCAGCATTTT
TRBV2	-	16	TRBJ2-5	-	CASSARDTKPGETQYF	TGTGCCAGCAGTGCCCGGGACACAAAACCTGGAGAGACCCAGTACTTC
TRBV7-3	-	13	TRBJ1-1	-	CASSRQRDTEAFF	TGTGCCAGCAGCCGACAGCGGGACACTGAAGCTTTCTTT
TRBV18	-	13	TRBJ1-2	TRBD1	CASSPGTGYGYTF	TGTGCCAGCTCACCCGGGACAGGTTATGGCTACACCTTC
TRBV10-1	-	17	TRBJ1-1	TRBD1	CASSERGDRTSNTEAFF	TGCGCCAGCAGTGAGCGGGGGGACAGGACGTCGAACACTGAAGCTTTCTTT
TRBV11-2	-	16	TRBJ2-3	-	CASSTPTVSPTDTQYF	TGTGCCAGCAGCACCCCGACAGTTTCCCCCACAGATACGCAGTATTTT
TRBV9	few	15	TRBJ1-4	TRBD1	CASTSSRTGQAKLFF	TGTGCCAGCACCAGCTCCAGGACAGGGCAGGCAAAACTGTTTTTT
TRBV29-1	-	12	TRBJ2-5	-	CSVVGVQETQYF	TGCAGCGTGGTAGGGGTTCAAGAGACCCAGTACTTC
TRBV5-6	-	16	TRBJ2-2	TRBD1	CASSLGPGGITGELFF	TGTGCCAGCAGCTTGGGCCCAGGGGGTATCACCGGGGAGCTGTTTTTT